This paragraph reports one T cell receptor beta chain. TCRdb's table, derived via immunoSEQ multiplex PCR, lists solely in-frame clones and lacks some. The sample lists approximately 300,000 clones, over 80% occurring once. This record belongs to a study of Ad26.COV2.S vaccination and SARS-CoV-2 variants. Study summary: Donor allocation was to the COV1001 Ad26.COV2.S trial arm.

The treatment is: 15 to 20 received Ad26.COV2.S at low or high dose, single or two shots; 5 received placebo; per-sample allocation not given. Sample collection was performed on day 63 after the first vaccine or placebo injection. Boston hosted the donor, who was an adult aged 18-55 years. CDR3 length: 15 amino acids. Per germline, CDR1 SGHRS and CDR2 YFSETQ. V lost 0 bases and J lost 1, with 11 bases in between. The origin of this receptor is a person aged 18-65 years who received the Ad26.COV2.S COVID-19 vaccine or a placebo. Source: peripheral blood, taken in a trial of Ad26.COV2.S vaccine versus placebo. The V gene is TRBV5-1, the J gene TRBJ2-7; D is uncertain. CDR3 in DNA: TGCGCCAGCAGCTTGGATCTAAGTCGGTCCTACGAGCAGTACTTC. Protein product: CASSLDLSRSYEQYF.